This TCR beta chain is from a study of cytomegalovirus exposure and HLA in healthy donors. To note about this clone: The target antigen is unknown.

PCR used 60 Vbeta primers and 13 Jbeta primers. Generated by immunoSEQ multiplex PCR, the TCRdb table keeps only in-frame clones and is missing some. The profile shows about 190,000 clones, around 75% of them singletons. Study-wide results and limits: The authors confirmed in vitro that a few CMV-associated chains were specific for CMV antigens. Presence/absence analyses took donor sequencing depth as roughly uniform.

In germline, CDR1 is MNHNS, CDR2 SASEGT. Trimming took off 0 bases at V and 0 bases at J, with 8 bases between the two ends. This CDR3 has 16 amino acids. This TCR was sampled from a woman aged 30 to 39 in good health and CMV-seropositive. The chain joins TRBV6-1 to TRBJ1-4; no clear D gene. Sequenced material: PBMCs. CDR3 sequence: CASSEARIATNEKLFF. In DNA form, the CDR3 reads TGTGCCAGCAGTGAAGCGAGGATTGCAACTAATGAAAAACTGTTTTTT.